This TCR beta chain was recorded in a study of control samples from healthy donors and cancer patients. The data were produced by immunoSEQ multiplex PCR, yet TCRdb's version contains in-frame clones alone and is incomplete. This sample has about 160,000 clones; roughly 93% occur once, and the top ten carry about 4%. Germline V CDR1 and CDR2: LGHDT, YNNKEL (reference sequence). CDR3 length equals 16 residues. After removal of 0 bases from V and 4 bases from J, the junction contained 3 bases not matched to a gene. The sequenced material came from blood. The gene calls are TRBV3-1 (or the pseudogene TRBV3-2) and TRBJ2-1; 10 positions agree with TRBD2. The receptor's source is a woman aged 55 to 70 in good health. The CDR3 DNA reads TGTGCCAGCAGCCAAGACGAAGCGGGGGGGTACAATGAGCAGTTCTTC. Protein: CASSQDEAGGYNEQFF.